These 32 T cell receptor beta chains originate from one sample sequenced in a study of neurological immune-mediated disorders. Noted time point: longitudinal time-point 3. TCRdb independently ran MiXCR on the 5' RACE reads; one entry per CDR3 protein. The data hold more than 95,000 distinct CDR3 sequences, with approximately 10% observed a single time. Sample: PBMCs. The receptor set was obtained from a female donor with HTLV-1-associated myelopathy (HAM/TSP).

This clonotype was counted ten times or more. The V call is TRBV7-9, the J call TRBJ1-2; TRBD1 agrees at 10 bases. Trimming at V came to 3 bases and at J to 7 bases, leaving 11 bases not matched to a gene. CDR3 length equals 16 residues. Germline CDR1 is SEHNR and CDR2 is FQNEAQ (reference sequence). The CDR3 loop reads CASSFAPGQGSVGYTF. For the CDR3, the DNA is TGTGCCAGCAGCTTTGCCCCGGGACAGGGGTCCGTTGGCTACACCTTC.

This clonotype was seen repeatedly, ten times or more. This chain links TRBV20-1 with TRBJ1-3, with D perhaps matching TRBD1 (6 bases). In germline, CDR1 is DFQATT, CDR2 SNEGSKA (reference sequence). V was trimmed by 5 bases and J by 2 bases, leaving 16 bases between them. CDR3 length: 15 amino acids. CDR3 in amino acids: CSALLAGAPGNTIYF. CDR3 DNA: TGCAGTGCTCTTCTTGCAGGGGCCCCTGGAAACACCATATATTTT.

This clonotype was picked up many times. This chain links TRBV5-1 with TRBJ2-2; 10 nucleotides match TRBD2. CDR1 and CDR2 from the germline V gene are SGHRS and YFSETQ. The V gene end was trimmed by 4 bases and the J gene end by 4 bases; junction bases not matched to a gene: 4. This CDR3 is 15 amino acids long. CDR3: CASSGRTSGTGELFF. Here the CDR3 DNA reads TGCGCCAGCAGCGGGAGGACTAGCGGCACCGGGGAGCTGTTTTTT.

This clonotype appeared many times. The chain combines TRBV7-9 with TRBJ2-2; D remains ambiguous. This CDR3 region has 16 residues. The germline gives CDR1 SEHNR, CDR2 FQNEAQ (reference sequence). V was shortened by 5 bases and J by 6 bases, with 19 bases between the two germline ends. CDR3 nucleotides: TGTGCCAGCAGCCCATCTTCCTTCCGGTCGGCCGGGGAGCTGTTTTTT. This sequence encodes CASSPSSFRSAGELFF.

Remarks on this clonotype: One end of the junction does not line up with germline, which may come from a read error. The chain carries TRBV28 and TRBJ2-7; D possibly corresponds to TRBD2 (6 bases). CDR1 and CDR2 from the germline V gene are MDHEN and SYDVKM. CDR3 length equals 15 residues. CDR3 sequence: CVSDGRDSKSREQYF. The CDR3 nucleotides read TGTGTCAGCGATGGCCGGGACTCCAAGTCCCGCGAGCAGTACTTC.

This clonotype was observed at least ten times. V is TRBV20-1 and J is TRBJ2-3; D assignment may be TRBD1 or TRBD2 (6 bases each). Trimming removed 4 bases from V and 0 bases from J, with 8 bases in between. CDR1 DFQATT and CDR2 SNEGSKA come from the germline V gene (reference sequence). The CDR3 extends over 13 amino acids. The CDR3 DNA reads TGCAGTGCTACCGGGGGCAGCACAGATACGCAGTATTTT. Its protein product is CSATGGSTDTQYF.

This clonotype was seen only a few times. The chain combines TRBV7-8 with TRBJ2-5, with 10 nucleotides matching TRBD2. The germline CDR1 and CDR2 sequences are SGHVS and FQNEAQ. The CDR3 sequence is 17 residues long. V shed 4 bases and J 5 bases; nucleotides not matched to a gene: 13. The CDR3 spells CASSSSVSGGFVETQYF. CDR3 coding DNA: TGTGCCAGCAGCTCAAGCGTTAGCGGGGGGTTCGTGGAGACCCAGTACTTC. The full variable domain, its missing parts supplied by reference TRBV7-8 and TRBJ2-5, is GAGVSQSPRYKVAKRGQDVALRCDPISGHVSLFWYQQALGQGPEFLTYFQNEAQLDKSGLPSDRFFAERPEGSVSTLKIQRTQQEDSAVYLCASSSSVSGGFVETQYFGPGTRLLVL.

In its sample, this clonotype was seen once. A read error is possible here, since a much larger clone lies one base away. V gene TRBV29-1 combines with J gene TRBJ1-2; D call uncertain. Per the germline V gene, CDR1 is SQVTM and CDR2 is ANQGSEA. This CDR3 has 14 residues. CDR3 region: CSVERLSSFYVYTF. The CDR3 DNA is TGCAGCGTTGAACGACTGTCATCCTTCTATGTCTACACCTTC.

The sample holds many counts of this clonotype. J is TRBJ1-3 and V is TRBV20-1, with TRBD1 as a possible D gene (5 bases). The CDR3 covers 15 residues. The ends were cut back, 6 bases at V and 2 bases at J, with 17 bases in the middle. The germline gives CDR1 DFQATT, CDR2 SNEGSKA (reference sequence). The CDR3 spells CSAKDPRDPGNTIYF. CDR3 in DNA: TGCAGTGCGAAAGACCCCCGGGACCCTGGAAACACCATATATTTT.

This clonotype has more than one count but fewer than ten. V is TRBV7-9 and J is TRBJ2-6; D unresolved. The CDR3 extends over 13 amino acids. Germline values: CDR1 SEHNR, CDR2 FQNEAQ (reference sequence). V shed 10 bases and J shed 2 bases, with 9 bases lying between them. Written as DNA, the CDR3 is TGTGCCACCCTCCTCGCTGGGGCCAACGTCCTGACTTTC. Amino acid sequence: CATLLAGANVLTF.

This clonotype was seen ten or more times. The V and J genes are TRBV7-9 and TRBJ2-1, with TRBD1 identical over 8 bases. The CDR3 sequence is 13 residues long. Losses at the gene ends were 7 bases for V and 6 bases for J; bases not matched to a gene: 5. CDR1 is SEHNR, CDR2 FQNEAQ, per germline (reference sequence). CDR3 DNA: TGTGCCAGCAAACCGGACAGGGTCAATGAGCAGTTCTTC. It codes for CASKPDRVNEQFF.

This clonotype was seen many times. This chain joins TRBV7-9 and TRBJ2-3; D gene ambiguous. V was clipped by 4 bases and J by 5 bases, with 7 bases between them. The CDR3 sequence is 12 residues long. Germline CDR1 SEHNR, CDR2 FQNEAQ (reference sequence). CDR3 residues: CASSSIRDTQYF. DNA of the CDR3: TGTGCCAGCAGCTCCATACGAGATACGCAGTATTTT.

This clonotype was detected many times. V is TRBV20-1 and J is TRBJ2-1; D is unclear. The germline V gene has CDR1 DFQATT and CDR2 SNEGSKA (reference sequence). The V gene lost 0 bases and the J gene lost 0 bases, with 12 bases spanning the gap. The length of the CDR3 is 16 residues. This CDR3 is CSARDPGVSSYNEQFF. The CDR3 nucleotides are TGCAGTGCTAGAGATCCTGGGGTTAGCTCCTACAATGAGCAGTTCTTC.

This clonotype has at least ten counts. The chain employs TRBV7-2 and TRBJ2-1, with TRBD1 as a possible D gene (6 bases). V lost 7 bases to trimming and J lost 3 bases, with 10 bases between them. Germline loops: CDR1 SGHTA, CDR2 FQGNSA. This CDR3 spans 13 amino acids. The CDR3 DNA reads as TGTGCCAGCAAACTGGACAGCTACAATGAGCAGTTCTTC. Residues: CASKLDSYNEQFF.

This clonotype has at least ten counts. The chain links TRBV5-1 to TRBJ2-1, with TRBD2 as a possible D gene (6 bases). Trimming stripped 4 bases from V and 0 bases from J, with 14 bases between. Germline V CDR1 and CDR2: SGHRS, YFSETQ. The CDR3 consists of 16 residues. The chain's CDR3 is CASSPLAVSSYNEQFF. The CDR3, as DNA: TGCGCCAGCAGCCCTTTAGCGGTTAGCTCCTACAATGAGCAGTTCTTC. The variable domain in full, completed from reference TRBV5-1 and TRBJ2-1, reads KAGVTQTPRYLIKTRGQQVTLSCSPISGHRSVSWYQQTPGQGLQFLFEYFSETQRNKGNFPGRFSGRQFSNSRSEMNVSTLELGDSALYLCASSPLAVSSYNEQFFGPGTRLTVL.

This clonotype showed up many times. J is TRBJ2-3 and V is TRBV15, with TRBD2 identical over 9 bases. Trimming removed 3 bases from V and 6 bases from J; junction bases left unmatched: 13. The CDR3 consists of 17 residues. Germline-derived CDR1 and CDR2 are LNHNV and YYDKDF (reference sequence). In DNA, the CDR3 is TGTGCCACCAGCAGCCCAGCGGGGCGGGGGGGCCTGGATACGCAGTATTTT. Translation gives CATSSPAGRGGLDTQYF.

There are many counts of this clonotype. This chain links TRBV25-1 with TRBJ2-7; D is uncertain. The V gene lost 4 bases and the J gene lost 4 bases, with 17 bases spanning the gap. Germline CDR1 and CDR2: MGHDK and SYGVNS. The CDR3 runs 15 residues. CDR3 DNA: TGTGCCAGCAGTGTCTTAAAGCTAGGCGGTTACGAGCAGTACTTC. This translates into CASSVLKLGGYEQYF.

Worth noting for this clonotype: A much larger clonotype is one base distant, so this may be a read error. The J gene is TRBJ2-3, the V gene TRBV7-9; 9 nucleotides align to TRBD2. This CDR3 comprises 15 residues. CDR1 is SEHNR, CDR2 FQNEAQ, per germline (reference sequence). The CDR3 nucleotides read TGTGCCAGCAGCTTAGGACTAGCGGACACAGCTACGCAGTATTTT. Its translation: CASSLGLADTATQYF.

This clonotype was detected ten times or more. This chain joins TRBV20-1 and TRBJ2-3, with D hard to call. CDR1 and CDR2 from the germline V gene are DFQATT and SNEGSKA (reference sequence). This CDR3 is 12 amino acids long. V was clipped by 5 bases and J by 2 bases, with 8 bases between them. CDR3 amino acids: CSAPSDTDTQYF. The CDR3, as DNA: TGCAGTGCTCCCAGCGACACAGATACGCAGTATTTT.

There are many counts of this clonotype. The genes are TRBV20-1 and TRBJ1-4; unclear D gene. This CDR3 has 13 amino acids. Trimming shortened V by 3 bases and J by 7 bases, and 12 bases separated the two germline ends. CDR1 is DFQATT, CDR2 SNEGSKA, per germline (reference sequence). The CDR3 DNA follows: TGCAGTGCTAGTCAGAGGAAGGGTGAAAAACTGTTTTTT. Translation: CSASQRKGEKLFF.

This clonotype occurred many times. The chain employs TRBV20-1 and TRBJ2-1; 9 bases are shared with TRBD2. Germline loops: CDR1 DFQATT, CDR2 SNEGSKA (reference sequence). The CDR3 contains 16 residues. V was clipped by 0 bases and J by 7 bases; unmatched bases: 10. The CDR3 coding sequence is TGCAGTGCTAGAGATCTCTTGAGCGGGGGGAGGAATGAGCAGTTCTTC. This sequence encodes CSARDLLSGGRNEQFF.

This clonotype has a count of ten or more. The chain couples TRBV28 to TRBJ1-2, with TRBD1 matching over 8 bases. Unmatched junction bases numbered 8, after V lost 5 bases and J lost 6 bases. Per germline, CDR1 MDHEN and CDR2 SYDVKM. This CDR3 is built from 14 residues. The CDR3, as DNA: TGTGCCAGCAGTCGGACAGGGCTCAGGGATGGCTACACCTTC. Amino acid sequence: CASSRTGLRDGYTF.

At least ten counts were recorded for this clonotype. The CDR3 nucleotides are TGCGCCAGCAGCTTGGCCGGGGCGGGCACAGATACGCAGTATTTT. It codes for CASSLAGAGTDTQYF. V is TRBV5-1 and J is TRBJ2-3, with D perhaps assigned TRBD1 or TRBD2 (5 bases each). The CDR3 loop spans 15 amino acids. V gave up 0 bases and J gave up 1 base, with 9 bases separating them. Germline CDR1 is SGHRS and CDR2 is YFSETQ.

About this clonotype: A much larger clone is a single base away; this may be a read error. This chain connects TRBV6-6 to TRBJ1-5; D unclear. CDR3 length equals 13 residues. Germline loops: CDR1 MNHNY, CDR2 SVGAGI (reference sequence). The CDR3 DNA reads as TGTGCCATCAGTGATCTTCTCAATCGGCCCCAGCATTTT. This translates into CAISDLLNRPQHF.

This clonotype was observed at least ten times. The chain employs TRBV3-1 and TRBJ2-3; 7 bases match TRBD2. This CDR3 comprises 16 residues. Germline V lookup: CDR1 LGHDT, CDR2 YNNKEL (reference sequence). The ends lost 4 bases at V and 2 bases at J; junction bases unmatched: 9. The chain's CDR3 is CASSPNGGVNTDTQYF. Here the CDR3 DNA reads TGTGCCAGCAGCCCGAATGGGGGGGTGAACACAGATACGCAGTATTTT.

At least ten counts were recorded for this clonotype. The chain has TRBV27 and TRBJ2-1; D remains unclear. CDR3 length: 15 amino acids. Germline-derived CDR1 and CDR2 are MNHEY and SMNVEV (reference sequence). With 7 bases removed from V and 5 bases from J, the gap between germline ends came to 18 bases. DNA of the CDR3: TGTGCCAGCAATGGAATCCAGTCTAATAACAATGAGCAGTTCTTC. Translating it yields CASNGIQSNNNEQFF.

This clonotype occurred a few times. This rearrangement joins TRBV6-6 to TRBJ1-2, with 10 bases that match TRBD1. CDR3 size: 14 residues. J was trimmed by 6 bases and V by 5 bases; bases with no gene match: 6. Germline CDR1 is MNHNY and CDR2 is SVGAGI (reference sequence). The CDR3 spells CASSNTDRGNGYTF. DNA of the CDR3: TGTGCCAGCAGTAACACGGACAGGGGGAATGGCTACACCTTC.

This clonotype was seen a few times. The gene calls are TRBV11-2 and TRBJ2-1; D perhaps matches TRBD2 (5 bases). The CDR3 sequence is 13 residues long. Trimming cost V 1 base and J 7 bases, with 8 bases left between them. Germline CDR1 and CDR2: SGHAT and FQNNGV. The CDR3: CASSLGGLNEQFF. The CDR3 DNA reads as TGTGCCAGCAGCTTAGGCGGGCTAAATGAGCAGTTCTTC.

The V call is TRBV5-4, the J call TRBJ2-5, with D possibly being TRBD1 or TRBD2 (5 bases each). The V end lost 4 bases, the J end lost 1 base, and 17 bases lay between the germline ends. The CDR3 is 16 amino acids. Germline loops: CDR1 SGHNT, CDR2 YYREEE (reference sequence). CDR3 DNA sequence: TGTGCCAGCAGCCCCCGGGGACCGGGGTCCCAAGAGACCCAGTACTTC. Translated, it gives CASSPRGPGSQETQYF.

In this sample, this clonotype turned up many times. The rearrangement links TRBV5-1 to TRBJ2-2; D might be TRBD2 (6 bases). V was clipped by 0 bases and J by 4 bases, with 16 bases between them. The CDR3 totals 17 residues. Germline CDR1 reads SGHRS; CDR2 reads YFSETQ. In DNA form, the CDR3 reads TGCGCCAGCAGCTTGGCCACGAGAGGAGGGGTCACCGGGGAGCTGTTTTTT. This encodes CASSLATRGGVTGELFF.

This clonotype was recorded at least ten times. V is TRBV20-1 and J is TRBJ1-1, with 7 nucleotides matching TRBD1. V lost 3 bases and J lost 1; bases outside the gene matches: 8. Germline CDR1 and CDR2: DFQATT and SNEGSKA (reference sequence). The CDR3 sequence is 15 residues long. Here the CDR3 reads CSASSPGQPNTEAFF. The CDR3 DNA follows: TGCAGTGCTAGCTCTCCGGGACAGCCGAACACTGAAGCTTTCTTT.

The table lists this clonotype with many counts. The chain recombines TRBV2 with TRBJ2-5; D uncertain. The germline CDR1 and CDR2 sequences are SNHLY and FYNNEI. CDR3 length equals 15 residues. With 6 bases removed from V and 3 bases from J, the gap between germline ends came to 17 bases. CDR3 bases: TGTGCCAGCAGGGGGATGGGGATCGCCAAAGAGACCCAGTACTTC. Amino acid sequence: CASRGMGIAKETQYF.